The text below deals with one T cell receptor beta chain. Assay: immunoSEQ multiplex PCR; the TCRdb copy retains only in-frame clones and omits some. The data hold fewer than 85,000 clones, with over 75% observed a single time. This record belongs to a study of OX40 agonist ivuxolimab in advanced cancers. V lost 8 bases, J lost 4 bases, and 4 bases stayed unmatched. CDR1 is SNHLY and CDR2 is FYNNEI in the germline V gene. This CDR3 is built from 13 residues. The source was CD4+ or CD8+ T cells sorted from blood, collected in a trial of the OX40 agonist ivuxolimab. The chain couples TRBV2 to TRBJ2-1; the match to TRBD1 covers 8 bases. The clonotype comes from an adult with an advanced solid tumor such as melanoma, head and neck, liver or kidney cancer. The CDR3 DNA reads as TGTGCCAGCTACAGGGGGTCTTACAATGAGCAGTTCTTC. Protein: CASYRGSYNEQFF.